This T cell receptor beta chain was identified in a study of response to subunit inactivated influenza vaccine. Study-wide points: Authors suggested each seasonal flu vaccination may recruit only limited numbers of new T cells.

The CDR3 totals 11 residues. Trimming removed 4 bases at V and 4 bases at J, with 8 bases between. The V gene's germline CDR1 is SQVTM and CDR2 ANQGSEA. The count of this clonotype is one. Antigen: not known. TCRdb re-called the RT-PCR reads with MiXCR, one entry per CDR3 protein. Among roughly 700,000 distinct CDR3 sequences, 11% to 15% were seen once, and the ten largest hold 6% to 7%. The sequence was obtained from a man aged 50 to 60 who received an inactivated influenza vaccine. The chain couples TRBV29-1 to TRBJ2-7; D uncertain. The source was PBMCs from blood, collected around 15 days before vaccination. CDR3 amino acids: CSVVMAYEQYF. The CDR3 DNA reads TGCAGCGTTGTGATGGCGTACGAGCAGTACTTC.